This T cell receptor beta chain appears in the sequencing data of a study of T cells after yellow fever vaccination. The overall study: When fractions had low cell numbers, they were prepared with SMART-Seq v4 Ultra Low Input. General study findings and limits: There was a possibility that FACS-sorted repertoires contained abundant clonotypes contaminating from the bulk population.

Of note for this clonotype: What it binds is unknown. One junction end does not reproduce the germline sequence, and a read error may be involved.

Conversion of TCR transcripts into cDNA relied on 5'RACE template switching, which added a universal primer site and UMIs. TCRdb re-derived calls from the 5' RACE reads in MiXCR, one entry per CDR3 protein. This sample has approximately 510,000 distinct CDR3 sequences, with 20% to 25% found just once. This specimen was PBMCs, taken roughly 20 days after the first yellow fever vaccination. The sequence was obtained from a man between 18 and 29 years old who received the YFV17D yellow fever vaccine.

CDR3 DNA sequence: TGTGCCAGCAGTCCCCAAGAAGAGACCCGGTACTTC. Translating gives CASSPQEETRYF. The chain joins TRBV6-2 or TRBV6-3 to TRBJ2-5; no definite D call. The CDR3 has 12 amino acids. Per the germline V gene, CDR1 is MNHEY and CDR2 is SVGEGT.